This T cell receptor beta chain was documented in a study of T-cell reconstitution after alpha-beta-depleted transplantation in children. Whole-study findings and limits: It was reported that alpha-beta T cells came from several hundred expanded graft clones (about two months after transplant). Certain patients had high TCRbeta diversity at day 60, and it came from recipient T cells and thymic progenitors that survived. T-cell numbers and diversity one year post-transplant derived largely from freshly generated T cells.

A TCRbeta library incorporating unique molecular identifiers was prepared. TCRdb itself ran the PCR reads through MiXCR, one entry per CDR3 protein. The sample includes about 97,000 distinct CDR3 sequences, 4.5% to 7.5% seen only once; the top ten take around 5.6%. This clonotype was recorded at least ten times. Its antigen remains unidentified. Here the sequenced sample was PBMCs, mostly from graft donor cells, taken 60 days after TCRalphabeta/CD19-depleted stem cell transplant. The sequence was collected from a female patient aged 2 to 10 who had a stem cell transplant for Fanconi anemia, so the T cells may come from the graft donor.

The CDR3 DNA reads TGTGCCAGCAGTTTCGGCGGAACAGGGGAATACGAGCAGTACTTC. Translation: CASSFGGTGEYEQYF. The rearrangement joins TRBV28 to TRBJ2-7, with TRBD1 matching over 7 bases. The CDR3 runs to 15 residues. With V trimmed by 3 bases and J by 4 bases, 9 bases remained unmatched. The germline V gene has CDR1 MDHEN and CDR2 SYDVKM.